This T cell receptor (beta chain) was captured by sequencing in a study of identifying expanded T cells in peripheral blood. Assay: immunoSEQ multiplex PCR; the TCRdb copy retains only in-frame clones and omits some. Altogether about 97,000 clones are present, around nine tenths being singletons, with the ten largest covering roughly 15%. The V gene's germline CDR1 is SGHRS and CDR2 YFSETQ. CDR3 length equals 18 residues. V shed 9 bases, J shed 4 bases, and the junction held 20 bases outside the gene matches. The sample taken for sequencing was blood. This TCR was sampled from a person between 18 and 75 years old in good health. The rearrangement uses TRBV5-1 and TRBJ2-2, with 8 bases that match TRBD1. CDR3 DNA sequence: TGCGCCACCACCCGCCTGCCCCCAGGGGGCGCCGGCACCGGGGAGCTGTTTTTT. Translation gives CATTRLPPGGAGTGELFF.